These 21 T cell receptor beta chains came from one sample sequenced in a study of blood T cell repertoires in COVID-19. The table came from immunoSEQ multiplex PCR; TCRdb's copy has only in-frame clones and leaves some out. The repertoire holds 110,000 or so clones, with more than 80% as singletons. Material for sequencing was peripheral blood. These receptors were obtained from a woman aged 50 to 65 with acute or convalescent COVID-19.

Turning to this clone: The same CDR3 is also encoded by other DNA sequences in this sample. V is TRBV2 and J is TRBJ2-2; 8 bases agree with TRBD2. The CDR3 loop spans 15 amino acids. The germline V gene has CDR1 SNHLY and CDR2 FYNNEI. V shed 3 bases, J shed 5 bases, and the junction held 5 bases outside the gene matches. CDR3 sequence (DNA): TGTGCCAGCAGTGAGGCGGGGGGTCGGACCGGGGAGCTGTTTTTT. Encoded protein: CASSEAGGRTGELFF.

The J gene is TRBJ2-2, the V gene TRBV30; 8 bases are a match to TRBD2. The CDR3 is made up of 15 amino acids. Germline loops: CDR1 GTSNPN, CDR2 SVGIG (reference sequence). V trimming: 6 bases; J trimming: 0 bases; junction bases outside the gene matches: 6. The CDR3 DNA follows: TGTGCCTGCCCCTCCGGGGGGGCGAACACCGGGGAGCTGTTTTTT. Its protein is CACPSGGANTGELFF.

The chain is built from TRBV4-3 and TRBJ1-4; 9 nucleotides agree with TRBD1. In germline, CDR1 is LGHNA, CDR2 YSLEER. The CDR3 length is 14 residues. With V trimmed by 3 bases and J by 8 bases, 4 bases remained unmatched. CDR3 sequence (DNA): TGCGCCAGCAGCCACCTGGGACAGGGAGAAAAACTGTTTTTT. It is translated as CASSHLGQGEKLFF.

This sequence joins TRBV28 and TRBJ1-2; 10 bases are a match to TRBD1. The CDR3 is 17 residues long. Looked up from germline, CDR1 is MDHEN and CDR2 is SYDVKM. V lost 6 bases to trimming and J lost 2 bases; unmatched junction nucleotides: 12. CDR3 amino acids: CASSLYSGTGANYGYTF. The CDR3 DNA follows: TGTGCCAGCAGCCTCTACTCCGGGACAGGGGCCAACTATGGCTACACCTTC.

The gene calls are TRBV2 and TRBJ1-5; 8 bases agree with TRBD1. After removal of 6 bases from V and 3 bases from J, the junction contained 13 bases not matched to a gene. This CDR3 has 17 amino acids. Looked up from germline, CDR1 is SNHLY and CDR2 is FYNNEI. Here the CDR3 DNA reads TGTGCCAGCAGAGGGGGCCCCGGACAGGGCCCCAATCAGCCCCAGCATTTT. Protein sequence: CASRGGPGQGPNQPQHF.

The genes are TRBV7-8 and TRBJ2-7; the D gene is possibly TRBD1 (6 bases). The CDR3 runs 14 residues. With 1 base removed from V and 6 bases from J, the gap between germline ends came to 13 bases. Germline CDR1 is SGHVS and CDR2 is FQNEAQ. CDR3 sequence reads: CASSLVVIGGEQYF. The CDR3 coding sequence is TGTGCCAGCAGCTTAGTGGTAATAGGGGGCGAGCAGTACTTC.

The CDR3 here is CASSSRTSGVGGELFF. CDR3 DNA: TGTGCCAGCAGCTCCAGGACTAGCGGGGTTGGCGGGGAGCTGTTTTTT. The genes are TRBV11-2 and TRBJ2-2, with 12 bases aligning to TRBD2. Germline V gene sequence: CDR1 SGHAT, CDR2 FQNNGV. V dropped 4 bases and J dropped 7; count of bases not matched to a gene: 7. The CDR3 covers 16 residues.

CDR3 region: CASSQEGSSYNEQFF. The CDR3 DNA sequence: TGTGCCAGCAGCCAAGAGGGCAGCTCCTACAATGAGCAGTTCTTC. The chain employs TRBV4-2 and TRBJ2-1; no definite D call. The germline gives CDR1 LGHNA, CDR2 YNFKEQ. The V and J ends lost 0 bases and 0 bases respectively, with 6 bases between them. The CDR3 contains 15 residues.

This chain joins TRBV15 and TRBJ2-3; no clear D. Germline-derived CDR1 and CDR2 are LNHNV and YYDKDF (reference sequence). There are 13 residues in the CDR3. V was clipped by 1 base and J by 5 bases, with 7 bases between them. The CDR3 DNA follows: TGTGCCACCAGCAGAGGCCGGGTAGATACGCAGTATTTT. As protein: CATSRGRVDTQYF.

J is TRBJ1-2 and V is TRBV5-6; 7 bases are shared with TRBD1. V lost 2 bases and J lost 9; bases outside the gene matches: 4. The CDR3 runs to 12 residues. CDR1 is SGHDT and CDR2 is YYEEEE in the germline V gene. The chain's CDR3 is CASSFQGGSYTF. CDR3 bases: TGTGCCAGCAGCTTTCAGGGGGGTAGCTACACCTTC.

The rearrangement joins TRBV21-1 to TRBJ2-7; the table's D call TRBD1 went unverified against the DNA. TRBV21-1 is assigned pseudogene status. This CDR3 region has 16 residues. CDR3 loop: CASSSKGDREDYEQYF. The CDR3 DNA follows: TGTGCCAGCAGCTCAAAGGGGGACAGGGAGGACTACGAGCAGTACTTC.

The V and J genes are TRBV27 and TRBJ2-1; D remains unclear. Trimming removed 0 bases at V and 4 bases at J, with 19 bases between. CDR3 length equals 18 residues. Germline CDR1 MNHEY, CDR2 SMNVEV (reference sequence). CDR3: CASSLSPAIRTIYNEQFF. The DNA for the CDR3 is TGTGCCAGCAGTTTATCTCCAGCGATACGCACTATATACAATGAGCAGTTCTTC.

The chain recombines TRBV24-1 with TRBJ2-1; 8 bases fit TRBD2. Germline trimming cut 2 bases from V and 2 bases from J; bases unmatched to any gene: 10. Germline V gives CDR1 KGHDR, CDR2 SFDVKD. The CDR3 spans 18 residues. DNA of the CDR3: TGTGCCACCAGTGATTCCCTGACTAAGCGGGGGACCTACAATGAGCAGTTCTTC. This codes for CATSDSLTKRGTYNEQFF.

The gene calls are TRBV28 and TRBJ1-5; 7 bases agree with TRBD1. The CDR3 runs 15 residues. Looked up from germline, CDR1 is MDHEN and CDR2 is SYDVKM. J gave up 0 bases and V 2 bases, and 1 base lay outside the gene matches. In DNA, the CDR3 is TGTGCCAGCAGTTTAAAGGGGGCTAGCAATCAGCCCCAGCATTTT. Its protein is CASSLKGASNQPQHF.

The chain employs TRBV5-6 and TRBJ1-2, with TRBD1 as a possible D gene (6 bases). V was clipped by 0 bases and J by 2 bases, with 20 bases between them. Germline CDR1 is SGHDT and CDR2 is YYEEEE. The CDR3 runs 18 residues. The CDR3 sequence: CASSLGLGGQTFNYGYTF. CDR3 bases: TGTGCCAGCAGCTTGGGACTTGGCGGACAGACGTTCAACTATGGCTACACCTTC.

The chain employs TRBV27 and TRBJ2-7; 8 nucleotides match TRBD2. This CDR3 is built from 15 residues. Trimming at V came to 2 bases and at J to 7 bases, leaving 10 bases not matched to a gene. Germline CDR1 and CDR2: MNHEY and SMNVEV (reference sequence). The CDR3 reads CASSLNLAGQLEQYF. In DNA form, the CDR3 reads TGTGCCAGCAGTTTAAACCTAGCGGGCCAATTGGAGCAGTACTTC.

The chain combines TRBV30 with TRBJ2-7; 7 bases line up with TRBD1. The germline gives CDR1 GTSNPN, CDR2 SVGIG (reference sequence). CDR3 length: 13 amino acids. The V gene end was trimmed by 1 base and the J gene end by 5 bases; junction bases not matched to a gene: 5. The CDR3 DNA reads TGTGCCTGGAGTGCTCAGGACAGGAACGAGCAGTACTTC. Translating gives CAWSAQDRNEQYF.

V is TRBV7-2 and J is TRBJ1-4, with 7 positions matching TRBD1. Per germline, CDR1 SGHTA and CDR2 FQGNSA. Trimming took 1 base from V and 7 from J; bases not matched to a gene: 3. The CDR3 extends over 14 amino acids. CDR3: CASSLDRGREKLFF. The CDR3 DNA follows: TGTGCCAGCAGCTTAGACAGGGGACGTGAAAAACTGTTTTTT. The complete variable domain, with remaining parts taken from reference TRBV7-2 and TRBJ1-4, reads GAGVSQSPSNKVTEKGKDVELRCDPISGHTALYWYRQSLGQGLEFLIYFQGNSAPDKSGLPSDRFSAERTGGSVSTLTIQRTQQEDSAVYLCASSLDRGREKLFFGSGTQLSVL.

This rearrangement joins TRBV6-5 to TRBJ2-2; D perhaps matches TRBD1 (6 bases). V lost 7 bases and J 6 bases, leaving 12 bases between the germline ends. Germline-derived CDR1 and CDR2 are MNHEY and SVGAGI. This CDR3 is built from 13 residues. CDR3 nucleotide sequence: TGTGCCAGCATTCAAACAGGGCCCGGGGAGCTGTTTTTT. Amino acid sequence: CASIQTGPGELFF.

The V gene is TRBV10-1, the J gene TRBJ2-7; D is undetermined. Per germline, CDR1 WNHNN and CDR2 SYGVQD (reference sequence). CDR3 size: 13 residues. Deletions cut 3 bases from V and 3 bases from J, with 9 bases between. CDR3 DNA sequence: TGCGCCAGCAGTGATACACAAGTCTACGAGCAGTACTTC. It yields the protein CASSDTQVYEQYF.

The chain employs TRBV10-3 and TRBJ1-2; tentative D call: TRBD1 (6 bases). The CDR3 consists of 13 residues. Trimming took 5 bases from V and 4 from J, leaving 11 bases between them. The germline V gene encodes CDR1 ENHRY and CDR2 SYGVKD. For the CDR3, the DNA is TGTGCCATCAGTTTGGACAGCTTCTATGGCTACACCTTC. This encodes CAISLDSFYGYTF.